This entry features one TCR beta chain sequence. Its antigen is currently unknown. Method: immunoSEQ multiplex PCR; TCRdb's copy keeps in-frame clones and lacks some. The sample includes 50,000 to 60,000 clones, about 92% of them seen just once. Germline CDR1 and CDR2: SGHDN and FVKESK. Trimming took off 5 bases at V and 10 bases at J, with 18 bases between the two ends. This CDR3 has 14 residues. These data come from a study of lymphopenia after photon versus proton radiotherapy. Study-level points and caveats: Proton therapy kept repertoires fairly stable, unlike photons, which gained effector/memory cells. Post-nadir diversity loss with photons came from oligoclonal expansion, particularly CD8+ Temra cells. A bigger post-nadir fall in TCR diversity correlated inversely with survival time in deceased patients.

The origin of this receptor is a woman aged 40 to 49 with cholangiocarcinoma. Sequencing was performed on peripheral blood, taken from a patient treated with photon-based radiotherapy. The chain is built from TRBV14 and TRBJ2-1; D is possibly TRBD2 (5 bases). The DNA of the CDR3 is TGTGCCAGCAGCTTCCTGGACTCAACTGAGGAGCAGTTCTTC. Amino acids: CASSFLDSTEEQFF.